Each of the 8 T cell receptor beta chains below was sequenced from the same sample in a study of cytotoxic CD8 clonotypes in ibrutinib-treated CLL. TCRdb keeps only in-frame clones here, not all; method: immunoSEQ multiplex PCR. The data contain about 140,000 clones, around 82% of them singletons. The sequenced sample was PBMCs, obtained after 36 months of ibrutinib treatment. The receptor set was obtained from a human donor with chronic lymphocytic leukemia.

The V call is TRBV2, the J call TRBJ2-4; tentatively, D is TRBD1 (6 bases). CDR1 and CDR2 from the germline V gene are SNHLY and FYNNEI. Trimming pared 7 bases from V and 3 bases from J, leaving 16 bases between. There are 15 residues in the CDR3. The chain's CDR3 is CASNRDIVDKNIQYF. CDR3 nucleotide sequence: TGTGCCAGCAACCGGGACATCGTGGACAAAAACATTCAGTACTTC.

This chain connects TRBV6-1 to TRBJ2-5; TRBD2 aligns across 13 bases. V gave up 5 bases and J gave up 2 bases; unmatched junction bases: 2. The germline CDR1 and CDR2 sequences are MNHNS and SASEGT. This CDR3 is built from 15 residues. The CDR3 sequence: CASSRLAGGQETQYF. CDR3 nucleotide sequence: TGTGCCAGCAGTCGACTAGCGGGGGGTCAAGAGACCCAGTACTTC.

The V and J genes are TRBV7-2 and TRBJ1-1; tentatively, D is TRBD1 (5 bases). Trimming left V 5 bases short and J 0 bases short, with 16 bases between. CDR1 and CDR2 (germline): SGHTA, FQGNSA. There are 16 residues in the CDR3. The CDR3 DNA reads as TGTGCCAGCAGCCAAGTGGCGGGGCTGATGAACACTGAAGCTTTCTTT. Encoded protein: CASSQVAGLMNTEAFF.

This chain joins TRBV5-1 and TRBJ1-2; 10 bases align to TRBD1. Germline-derived CDR1 and CDR2 are SGHRS and YFSETQ. V dropped 3 bases and J dropped 7; count of bases not matched to a gene: 3. The CDR3 is 13 residues long. The CDR3 DNA reads TGCGCCAGCAGCTACCGGGACAGGGGTGGCTACACCTTC. Translated, it gives CASSYRDRGGYTF.

The chain combines TRBV9 with TRBJ2-3; D unclear. In germline, CDR1 is SGDLS, CDR2 YYNGEE. Trimming removed 0 bases from V and 3 bases from J, with 5 bases in between. CDR3 length: 13 amino acids. CDR3 sequence (DNA): TGTGCCAGCAGCGTAGCCCTGACAGATACGCAGTATTTT. This gives the protein CASSVALTDTQYF.

CDR3 nucleotides: TGCGCCAGCAGCAGGACAGGGGATCGCGGCACTGAAGCTTTCTTT. Protein: CASSRTGDRGTEAFF. The V call is TRBV5-1, the J call TRBJ1-1; 9 bases match TRBD1. This CDR3 is 15 amino acids long. Germline assignment: CDR1 SGHRS and CDR2 YFSETQ. J gave up 4 bases and V 4 bases, and 8 bases lay outside the gene matches.

The rearrangement links TRBV19 to TRBJ2-1; tentatively, D is TRBD2 (5 bases). Germline-derived CDR1 and CDR2 are LNHDA and SQIVND (reference sequence). CDR3 length: 14 amino acids. Trimming removed 3 bases from V and 8 bases from J, with 14 bases in between. This CDR3 is CASSIRAERDEQFF. CDR3 DNA: TGTGCCAGTAGTATTCGGGCAGAGAGGGATGAGCAGTTCTTC.

The J gene is TRBJ2-4, the V gene TRBV7-2, with D possibly TRBD2 on 5 matching bases. Germline assignment: CDR1 SGHTA and CDR2 FQGNSA. The V end was cut by 4 bases, the J end by 0 bases, with 16 bases between. This CDR3 is 17 amino acids long. CDR3 sequence: CASSSRTVRPAKNIQYF. In nucleotides, the CDR3 is TGTGCCAGCAGCTCTAGGACTGTTCGGCCAGCCAAAAACATTCAGTACTTC.